This paragraph reports one T cell receptor (beta chain). The source of the sample is a study of blood T cell repertoires in COVID-19. Study summary: Acute and convalescent COVID-19 samples came from the United States, Italy and Spain.

Germline CDR1 LNHDA, CDR2 SQIVND (reference sequence). The CDR3 is 17 amino acids. With V trimmed by 5 bases and J by 3 bases, 8 bases remained unmatched. Using immunoSEQ multiplex PCR, the repertoire was profiled, and TCRdb retains in-frame clones only, with some absent. Here the sample spans over 200,000 clones, about 90% being singletons. Participants' own reports of clinical history determined their cohort assignment. Donors of Cohort 3 who recovered were those that had two negative PCRs, clearance, or symptom resolution. Material for sequencing was PBMCs or T cells enriched from blood (not recorded which). The chain joins TRBV19 to TRBJ2-3; 13 bases are shared with TRBD2. This sequence was found in a young man who had recovered from COVID-19. In nucleotides, the CDR3 is TGTGCCAGTAGTCCACTAGCGGGAGGGCCTTTTACAGATACGCAGTATTTT. Its protein product is CASSPLAGGPFTDTQYF.